This T cell receptor (beta chain) came from a study of control samples from healthy donors and cancer patients. Some clones are missing from TCRdb's copy, which holds only in-frame ones; the method was immunoSEQ multiplex PCR. The profile shows 55,000 to 80,000 clones, roughly 87% of them singletons. The CDR3 spans 13 residues. Per the germline V gene, CDR1 is SGHRS and CDR2 is YFSETQ. V was cut by 3 bases and J by 6 bases, with 13 bases left in between. J is TRBJ2-7 and V is TRBV5-1; D may correspond to TRBD1 or TRBD2 (6 bases each). The clonotype comes from a man aged 55 to 69 with colorectal cancer. The sequenced sample consisted of PBMCs. The CDR3 bases are TGCGCCAGCAGCTCCGGGGGCGGTGGCGAGCAGTACTTC. Protein product: CASSSGGGGEQYF. The full variable domain, with the rest looked up from reference TRBV5-1 and TRBJ2-7, is KAGVTQTPRYLIKTRGQQVTLSCSPISGHRSVSWYQQTPGQGLQFLFEYFSETQRNKGNFPGRFSGRQFSNSRSEMNVSTLELGDSALYLCASSSGGGGEQYFGPGTRLTVT.